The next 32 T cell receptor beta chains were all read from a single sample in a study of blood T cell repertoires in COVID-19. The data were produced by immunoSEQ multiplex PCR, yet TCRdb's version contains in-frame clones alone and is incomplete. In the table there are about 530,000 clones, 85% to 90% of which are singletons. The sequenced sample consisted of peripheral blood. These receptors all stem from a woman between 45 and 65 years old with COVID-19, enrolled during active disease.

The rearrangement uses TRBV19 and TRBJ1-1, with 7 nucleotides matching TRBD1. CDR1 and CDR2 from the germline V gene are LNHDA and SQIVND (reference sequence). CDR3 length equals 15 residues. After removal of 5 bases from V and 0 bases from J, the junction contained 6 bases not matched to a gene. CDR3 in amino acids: CASSPQGQMNTEAFF. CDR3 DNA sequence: TGTGCCAGTAGTCCTCAGGGACAGATGAACACTGAAGCTTTCTTT.

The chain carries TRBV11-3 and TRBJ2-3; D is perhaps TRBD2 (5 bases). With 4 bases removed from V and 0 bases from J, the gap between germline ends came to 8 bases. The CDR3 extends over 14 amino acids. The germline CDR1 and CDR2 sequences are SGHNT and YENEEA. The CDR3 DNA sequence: TGTGCCAGCAGCTCGAGGGCTAGCACAGATACGCAGTATTTT. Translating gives CASSSRASTDTQYF.

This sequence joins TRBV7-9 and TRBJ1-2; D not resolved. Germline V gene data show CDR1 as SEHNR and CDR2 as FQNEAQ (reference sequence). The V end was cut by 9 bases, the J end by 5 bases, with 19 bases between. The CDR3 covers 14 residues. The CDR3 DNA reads TGTGCCAGTTCCCCCGGAGTCGCGGGGTATGGCTACACCTTC. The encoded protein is CASSPGVAGYGYTF.

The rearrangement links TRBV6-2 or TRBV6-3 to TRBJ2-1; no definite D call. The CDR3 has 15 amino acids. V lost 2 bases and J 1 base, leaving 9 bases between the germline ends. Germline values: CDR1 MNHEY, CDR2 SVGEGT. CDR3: CASSYLVGSYNEQFF. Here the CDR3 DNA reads TGTGCCAGCAGTTACCTAGTTGGGTCCTACAATGAGCAGTTCTTC.

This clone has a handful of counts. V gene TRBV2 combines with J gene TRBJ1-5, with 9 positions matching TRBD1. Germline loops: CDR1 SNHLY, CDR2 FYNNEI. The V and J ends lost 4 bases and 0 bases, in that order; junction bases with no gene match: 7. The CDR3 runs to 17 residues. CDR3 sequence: CASSGSGQGYSNQPQHF. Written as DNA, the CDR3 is TGTGCCAGCAGTGGTTCGGGACAGGGTTATAGCAATCAGCCCCAGCATTTT.

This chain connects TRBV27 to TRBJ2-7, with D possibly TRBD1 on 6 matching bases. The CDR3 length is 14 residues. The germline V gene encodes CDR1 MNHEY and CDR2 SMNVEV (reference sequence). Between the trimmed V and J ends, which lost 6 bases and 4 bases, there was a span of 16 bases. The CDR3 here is CASSSDRTFYEQYF. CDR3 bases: TGTGCCAGCAGCTCCGACAGGACCTTTTACGAGCAGTACTTC.

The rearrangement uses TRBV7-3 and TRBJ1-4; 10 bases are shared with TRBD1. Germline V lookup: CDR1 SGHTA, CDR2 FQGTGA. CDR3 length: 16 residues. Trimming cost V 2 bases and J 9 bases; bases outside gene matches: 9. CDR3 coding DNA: TGTGCCAGCAGCTTACGCTGGGACAGGGGCACAAAAAAACTGTTTTTT. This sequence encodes CASSLRWDRGTKKLFF.

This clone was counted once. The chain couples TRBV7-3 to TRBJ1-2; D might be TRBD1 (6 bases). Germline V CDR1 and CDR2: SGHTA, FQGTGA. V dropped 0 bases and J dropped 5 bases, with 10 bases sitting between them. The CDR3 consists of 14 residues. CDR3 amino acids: CASSLTGQGYGYTF. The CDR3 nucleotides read TGTGCCAGCAGCTTAACGGGCCAGGGGTATGGCTACACCTTC.

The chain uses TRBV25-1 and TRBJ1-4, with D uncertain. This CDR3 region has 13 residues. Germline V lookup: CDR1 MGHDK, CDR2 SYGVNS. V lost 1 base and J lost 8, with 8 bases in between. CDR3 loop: CASSEFNGEKLFF. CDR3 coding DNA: TGTGCCAGCAGTGAATTCAACGGGGAAAAACTGTTTTTT.

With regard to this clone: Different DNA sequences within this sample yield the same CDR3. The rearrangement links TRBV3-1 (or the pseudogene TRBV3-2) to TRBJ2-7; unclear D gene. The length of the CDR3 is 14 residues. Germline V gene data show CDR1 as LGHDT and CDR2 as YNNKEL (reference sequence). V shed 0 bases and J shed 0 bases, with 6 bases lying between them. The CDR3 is CASSQDRYSYEQYF. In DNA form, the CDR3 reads TGTGCCAGCAGCCAAGATCGGTACTCCTACGAGCAGTACTTC.

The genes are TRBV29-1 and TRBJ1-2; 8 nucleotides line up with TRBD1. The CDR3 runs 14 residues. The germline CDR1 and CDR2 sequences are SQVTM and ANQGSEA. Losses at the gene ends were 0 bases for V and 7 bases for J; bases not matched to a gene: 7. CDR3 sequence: CSVEDRGQKGGYTF. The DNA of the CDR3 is TGCAGCGTTGAAGACAGGGGGCAAAAGGGTGGCTACACCTTC.

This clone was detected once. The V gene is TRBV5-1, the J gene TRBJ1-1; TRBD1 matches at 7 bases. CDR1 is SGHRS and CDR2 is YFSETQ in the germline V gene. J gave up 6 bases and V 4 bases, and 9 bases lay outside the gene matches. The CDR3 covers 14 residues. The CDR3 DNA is TGCGCCAGCAGCGATACAGGGGCGGTAGCTGAAGCTTTCTTT. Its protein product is CASSDTGAVAEAFF.

The CDR3 reads CASRPREGQGYGYTF. CDR3 in DNA: TGTGCCAGCAGACCCCGGGAGGGGCAGGGCTATGGCTACACCTTC. V and J are TRBV6-5 and TRBJ1-2, with D perhaps TRBD1 (5 bases). CDR1 MNHEY and CDR2 SVGAGI come from the germline V gene. V lost 6 bases, J lost 4 bases, and 18 bases lay in between. The CDR3 contains 15 residues.

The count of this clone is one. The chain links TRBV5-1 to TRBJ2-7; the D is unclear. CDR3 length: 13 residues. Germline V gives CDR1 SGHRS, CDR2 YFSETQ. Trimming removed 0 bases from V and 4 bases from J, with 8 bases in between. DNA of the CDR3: TGCGCCAGCAGCTTGGACAACGGGTACGAGCAGTACTTC. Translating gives CASSLDNGYEQYF.

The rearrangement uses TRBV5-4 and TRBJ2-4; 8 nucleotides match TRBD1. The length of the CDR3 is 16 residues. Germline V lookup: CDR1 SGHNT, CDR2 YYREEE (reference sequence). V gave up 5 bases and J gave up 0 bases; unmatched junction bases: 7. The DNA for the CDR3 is TGTGCCAGCAGTCGGACAGGGTCTGAAGCCAAAAACATTCAGTACTTC. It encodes CASSRTGSEAKNIQYF. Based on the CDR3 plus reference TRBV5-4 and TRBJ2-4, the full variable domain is ETGVTQSPTHLIKTRGQQVTLRCSSQSGHNTVSWYQQALGQGPQFIFQYYREEENGRGNFPPRFSGLQFPNYSSELNVNALELDDSALYLCASSRTGSEAKNIQYFGAGTRLSVL.

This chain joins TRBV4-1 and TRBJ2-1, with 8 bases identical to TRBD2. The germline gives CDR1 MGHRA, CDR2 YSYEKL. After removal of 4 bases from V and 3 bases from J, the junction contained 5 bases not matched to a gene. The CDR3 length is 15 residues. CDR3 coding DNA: TGCGCCAGCAGCCTGAGCACTAGCGGCTACAATGAGCAGTTCTTC. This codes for CASSLSTSGYNEQFF.

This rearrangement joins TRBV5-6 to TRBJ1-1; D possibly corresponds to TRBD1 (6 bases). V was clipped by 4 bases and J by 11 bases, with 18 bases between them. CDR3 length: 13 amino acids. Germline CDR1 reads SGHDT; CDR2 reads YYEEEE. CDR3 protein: CASSAVRGARAFF. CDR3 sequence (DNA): TGTGCCAGCAGCGCCGTGCGGGGGGCGCGGGCTTTCTTT.

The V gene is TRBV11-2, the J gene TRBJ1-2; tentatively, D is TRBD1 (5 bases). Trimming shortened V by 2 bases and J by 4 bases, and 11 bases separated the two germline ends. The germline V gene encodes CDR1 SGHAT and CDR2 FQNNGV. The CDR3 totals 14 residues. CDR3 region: CASSLSRDTYGYTF. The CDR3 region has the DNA TGTGCCAGCAGCTTAAGCAGGGATACCTATGGCTACACCTTC.

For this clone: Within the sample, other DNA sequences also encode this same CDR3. CDR3 coding DNA: TGTGCCAGCAGCGTAAGACAGAACACTGAAGCTTTCTTT. Translated, it gives CASSVRQNTEAFF. The chain links TRBV9 to TRBJ1-1; D unresolved. The CDR3 extends over 13 amino acids. V shed 1 base and J shed 1 base, with 5 bases lying between them. The V gene's germline CDR1 is SGDLS and CDR2 YYNGEE.

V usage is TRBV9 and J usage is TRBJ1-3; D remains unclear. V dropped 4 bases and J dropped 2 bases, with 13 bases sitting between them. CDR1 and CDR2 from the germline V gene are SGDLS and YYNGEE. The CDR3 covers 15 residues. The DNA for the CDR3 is TGTGCCAGCAGCCCCGAGGGTACCCCTGGAAACACCATATATTTT. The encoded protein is CASSPEGTPGNTIYF. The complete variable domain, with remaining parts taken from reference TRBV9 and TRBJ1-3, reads DSGVTQTPKHLITATGQRVTLRCSPRSGDLSVYWYQQSLDQGLQFLIQYYNGEERAKGNILERFSAQQFPDLHSELNLSSLELGDSALYFCASSPEGTPGNTIYFGEGSWLTVV.

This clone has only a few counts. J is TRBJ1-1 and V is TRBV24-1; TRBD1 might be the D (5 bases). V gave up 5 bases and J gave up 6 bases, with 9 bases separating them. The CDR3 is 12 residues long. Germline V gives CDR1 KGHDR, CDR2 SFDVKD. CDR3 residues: CATSVTGAEAFF. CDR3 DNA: TGTGCCACCAGTGTCACGGGGGCTGAAGCTTTCTTT.

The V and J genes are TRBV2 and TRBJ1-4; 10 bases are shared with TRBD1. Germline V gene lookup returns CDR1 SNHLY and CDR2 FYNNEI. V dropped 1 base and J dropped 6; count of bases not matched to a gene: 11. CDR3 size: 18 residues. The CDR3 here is CASSEGGQGEGGYEKLFF. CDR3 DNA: TGTGCCAGCAGTGAAGGAGGACAGGGGGAAGGGGGCTATGAAAAACTGTTTTTT.

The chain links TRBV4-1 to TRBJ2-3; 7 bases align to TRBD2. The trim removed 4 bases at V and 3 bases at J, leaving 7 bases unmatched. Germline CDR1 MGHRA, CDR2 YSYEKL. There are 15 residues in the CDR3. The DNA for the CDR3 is TGCGCCAGCAGCCCGAACGGACTAGATACAGATACGCAGTATTTT. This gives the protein CASSPNGLDTDTQYF.

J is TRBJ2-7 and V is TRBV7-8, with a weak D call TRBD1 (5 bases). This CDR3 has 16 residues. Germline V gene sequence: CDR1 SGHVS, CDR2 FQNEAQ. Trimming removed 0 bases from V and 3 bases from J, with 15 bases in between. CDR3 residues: CASSLATDPLVYEQYF. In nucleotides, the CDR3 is TGTGCCAGCAGCTTAGCGACAGACCCGCTGGTCTACGAGCAGTACTTC.

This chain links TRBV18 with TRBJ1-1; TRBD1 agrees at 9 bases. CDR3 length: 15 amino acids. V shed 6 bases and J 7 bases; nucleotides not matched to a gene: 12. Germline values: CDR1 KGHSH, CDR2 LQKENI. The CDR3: CASSQSQGARGEAFF. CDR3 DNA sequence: TGTGCCAGCTCCCAATCACAGGGGGCTAGGGGTGAAGCTTTCTTT.

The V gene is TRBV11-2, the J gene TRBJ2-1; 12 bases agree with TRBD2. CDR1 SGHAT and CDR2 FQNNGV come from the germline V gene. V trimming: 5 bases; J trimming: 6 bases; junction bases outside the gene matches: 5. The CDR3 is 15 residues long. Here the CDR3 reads CASSPGLAGINEQFF. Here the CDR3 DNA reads TGTGCCAGCAGCCCTGGACTAGCGGGGATCAATGAGCAGTTCTTC. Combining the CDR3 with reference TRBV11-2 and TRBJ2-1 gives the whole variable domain EAGVAQSPRYKIIEKRQSVAFWCNPISGHATLYWYQQILGQGPKLLIQFQNNGVVDDSQLPKDRFSAERLKGVDSTLKIQPAKLEDSAVYLCASSPGLAGINEQFFGPGTRLTVL.

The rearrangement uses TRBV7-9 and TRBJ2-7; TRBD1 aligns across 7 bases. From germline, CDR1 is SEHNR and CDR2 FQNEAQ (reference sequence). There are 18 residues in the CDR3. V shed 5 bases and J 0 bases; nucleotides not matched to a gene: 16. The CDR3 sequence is CASSPHWLQGTNSYEQYF. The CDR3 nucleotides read TGTGCCAGCAGCCCACATTGGCTACAGGGGACCAACTCCTACGAGCAGTACTTC.

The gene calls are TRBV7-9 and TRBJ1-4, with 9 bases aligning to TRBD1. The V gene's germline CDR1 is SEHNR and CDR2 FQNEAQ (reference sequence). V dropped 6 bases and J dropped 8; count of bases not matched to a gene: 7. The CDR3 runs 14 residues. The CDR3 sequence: CASRRTGEEEKLFF. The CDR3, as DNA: TGTGCCAGCAGACGGACAGGGGAAGAAGAAAAACTGTTTTTT. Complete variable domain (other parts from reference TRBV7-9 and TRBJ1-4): DTGVSQNPRHKITKRGQNVTFRCDPISEHNRLYWYRQTLGQGPEFLTYFQNEAQLEKSRLLSDRFSAERPKGSFSTLEIQRTEQGDSAMYLCASRRTGEEEKLFFGSGTQLSVL.

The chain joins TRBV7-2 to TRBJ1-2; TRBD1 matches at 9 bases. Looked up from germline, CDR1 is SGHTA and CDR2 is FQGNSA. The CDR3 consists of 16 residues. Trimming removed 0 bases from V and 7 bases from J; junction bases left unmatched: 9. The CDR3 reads CASSLALGQGLGGYTF. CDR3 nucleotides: TGTGCCAGCAGCTTAGCCCTGGGACAGGGTTTGGGTGGCTACACCTTC.

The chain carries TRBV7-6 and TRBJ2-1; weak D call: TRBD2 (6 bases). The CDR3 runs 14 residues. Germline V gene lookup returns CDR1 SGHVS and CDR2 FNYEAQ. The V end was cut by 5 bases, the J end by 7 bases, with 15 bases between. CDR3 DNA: TGTGCCAGCAGCCTGGGGGGTGGGGGTAATGAGCAGTTCTTC. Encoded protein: CASSLGGGGNEQFF.

This CDR3 reads CASSQLAGATDTQYF. CDR3 DNA: TGTGCCAGCAGCCAACTAGCGGGGGCCACAGATACGCAGTATTTT. The chain is built from TRBV6-4 and TRBJ2-3; TRBD2 agrees at 11 bases. V trimming: 6 bases; J trimming: 2 bases; junction bases outside the gene matches: 4. The CDR3 covers 15 residues. CDR1 MRHNA and CDR2 SNTAGT come from the germline V gene.

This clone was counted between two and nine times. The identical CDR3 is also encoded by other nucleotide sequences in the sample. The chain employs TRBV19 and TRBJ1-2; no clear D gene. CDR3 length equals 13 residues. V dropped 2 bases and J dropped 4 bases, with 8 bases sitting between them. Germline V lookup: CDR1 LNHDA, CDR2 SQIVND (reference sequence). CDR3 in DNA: TGTGCCAGTAGTATACGAGGCGGCTATGGCTACACCTTC. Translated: CASSIRGGYGYTF.